What follows describes a single TCR beta chain. The antigen is unknown. Sequenced by immunoSEQ multiplex PCR; TCRdb stores in-frame clones only, minus some. The sample lists approximately 76,000 clones, about 87% occurring once. There are 15 residues in the CDR3. J gave up 3 bases and V 4 bases, and 5 bases lay outside the gene matches. The germline gives CDR1 MNHNS, CDR2 SASEGT. The sample is drawn from a study of graft-versus-host responses after intestinal transplantation. Overall study findings and caveats: Those patients showing graft-donor T cell macrochimerism displayed high graft-versus-host to host-versus-graft clonal ratios in allografts. Declines in HvG clones occurring early post-transplant were associated with peak circulating GvH clone levels.

The sample consisted of unstimulated CD4+ T cells sorted from spleen or lymph node cells, taken before transplant. The receptor was isolated from a human donor who was the organ donor for an intestinal transplant. The V and J genes are TRBV6-1 and TRBJ2-3, with 9 nucleotides matching TRBD2. The CDR3 DNA follows: TGTGCCAGCAGTGCGGCGGGGGGGGAGACAGATACGCAGTATTTT. Protein: CASSAAGGETDTQYF.